This TCR beta chain was documented in a study of T-cell reconstitution after alpha-beta-depleted transplantation in children. The V and J ends lost 5 bases and 6 bases respectively, with 12 bases between them. Germline CDR1 and CDR2: SGHVT and SQSDAQ. This CDR3 has 13 amino acids. As it was prepared, the TCRbeta library received unique molecular identifiers. TCRdb reprocessed the PCR reads with MiXCR, giving one entry per CDR3 protein. The data contain about 270,000 distinct CDR3 sequences, almost 10% of them singletons. This TCR was sampled from a human donor who donated a stem cell graft to a child with SCID. The sample here was PBMCs from the stem cell graft donor, taken from the stem cell graft. The rearrangement links TRBV7-4 to TRBJ2-3; D is tentatively TRBD1 or TRBD2 (5 bases each). The CDR3 spells CASSTGLPDTQYF. The CDR3 bases are TGTGCCAGCAGCACGGGGCTGCCGGATACGCAGTATTTT.